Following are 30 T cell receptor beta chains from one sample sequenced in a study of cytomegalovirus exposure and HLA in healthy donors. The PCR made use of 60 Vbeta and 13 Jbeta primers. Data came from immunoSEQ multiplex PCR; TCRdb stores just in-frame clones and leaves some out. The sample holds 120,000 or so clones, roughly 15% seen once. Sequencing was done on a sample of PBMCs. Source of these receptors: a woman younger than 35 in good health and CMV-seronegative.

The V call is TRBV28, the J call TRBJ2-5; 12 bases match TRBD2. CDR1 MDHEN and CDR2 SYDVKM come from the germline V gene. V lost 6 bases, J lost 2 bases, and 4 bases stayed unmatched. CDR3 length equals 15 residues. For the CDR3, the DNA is TGTGCCAGCAGGGAACTAGCGGGGGGTCAAGAGACCCAGTACTTC. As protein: CASRELAGGQETQYF. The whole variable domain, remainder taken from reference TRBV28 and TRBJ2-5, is DVKVTQSSRYLVKRTGEKVFLECVQDMDHENMFWYRQDPGLGLRLIYFSYDVKMKEKGDIPEGYSVSREKKERFSLILESASTNQTSMYLCASRELAGGQETQYFGPGTRLLVL.

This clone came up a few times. The CDR3 bases are TGCAGAGCAGGGATGAACACTGAAGCTTTCTTT. It specifies CRAGMNTEAFF. This chain links TRBV20-1 with TRBJ1-1; maybe TRBD1 (5 bases). Germline V CDR1 and CDR2: DFQATT, SNEGSKA (reference sequence). CDR3 length: 11 residues.

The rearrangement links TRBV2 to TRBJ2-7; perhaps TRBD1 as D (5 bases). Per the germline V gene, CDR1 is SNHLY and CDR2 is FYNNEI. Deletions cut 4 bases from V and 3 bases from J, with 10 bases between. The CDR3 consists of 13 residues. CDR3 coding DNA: TGTGCCAGCAGTGTTTGGCAGGGCTACGAGCAGTACTTC. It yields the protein CASSVWQGYEQYF.

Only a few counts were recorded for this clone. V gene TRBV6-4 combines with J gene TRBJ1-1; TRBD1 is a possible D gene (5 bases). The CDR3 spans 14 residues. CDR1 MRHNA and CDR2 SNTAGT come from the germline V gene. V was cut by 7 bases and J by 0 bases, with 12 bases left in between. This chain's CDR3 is CASNRQLLNTEAFF. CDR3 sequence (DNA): TGTGCCAGCAACAGACAGCTTTTGAACACTGAAGCTTTCTTT.

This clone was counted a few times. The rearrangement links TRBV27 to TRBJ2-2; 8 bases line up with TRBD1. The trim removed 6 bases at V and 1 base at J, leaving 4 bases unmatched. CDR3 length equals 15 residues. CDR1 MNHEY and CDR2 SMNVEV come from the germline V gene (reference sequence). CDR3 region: CASSLDRGNTGELFF. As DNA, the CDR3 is TGTGCCAGCAGCCTAGACAGGGGGAACACCGGGGAGCTGTTTTTT.

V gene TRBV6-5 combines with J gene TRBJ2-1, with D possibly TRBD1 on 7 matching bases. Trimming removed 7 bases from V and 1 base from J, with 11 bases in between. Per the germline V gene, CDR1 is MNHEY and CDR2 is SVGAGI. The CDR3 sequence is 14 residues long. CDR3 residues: CASTQGGSYNEQFF. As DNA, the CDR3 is TGTGCCAGCACTCAGGGGGGATCCTACAATGAGCAGTTCTTC.

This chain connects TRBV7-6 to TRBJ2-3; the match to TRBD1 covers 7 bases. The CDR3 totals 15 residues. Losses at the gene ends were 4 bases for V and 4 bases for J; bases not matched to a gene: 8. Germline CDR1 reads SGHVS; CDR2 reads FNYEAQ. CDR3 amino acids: CASSSRDSGADTQYF. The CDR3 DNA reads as TGTGCCAGCAGCTCCCGGGACAGTGGGGCAGATACGCAGTATTTT. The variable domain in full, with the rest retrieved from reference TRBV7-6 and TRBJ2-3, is GAGVSQSPRYKVTKRGQDVALRCDPISGHVSLYWYRQALGQGPEFLTYFNYEAQQDKSGLPNDRFSAERPEGSISTLTIQRTEQRDSAMYRCASSSRDSGADTQYFGPGTRLTVL.

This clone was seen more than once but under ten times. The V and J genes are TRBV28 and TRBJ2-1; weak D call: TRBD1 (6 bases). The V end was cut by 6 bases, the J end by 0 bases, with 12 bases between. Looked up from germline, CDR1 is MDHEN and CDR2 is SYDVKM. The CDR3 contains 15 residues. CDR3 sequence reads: CASRLQGSSYNEQFF. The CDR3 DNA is TGTGCCAGCAGATTACAGGGCAGCTCCTACAATGAGCAGTTCTTC. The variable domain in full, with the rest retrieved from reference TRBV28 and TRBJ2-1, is DVKVTQSSRYLVKRTGEKVFLECVQDMDHENMFWYRQDPGLGLRLIYFSYDVKMKEKGDIPEGYSVSREKKERFSLILESASTNQTSMYLCASRLQGSSYNEQFFGPGTRLTVL.

This CDR3 is CASSQPEGEGEAKETQYF. Written as DNA, the CDR3 is TGCGCCAGCAGCCAACCGGAGGGGGAGGGGGAGGCGAAGGAGACCCAGTACTTC. The rearrangement uses TRBV4-1 and TRBJ2-5, with a possible D match to TRBD2 (7 bases). Per the germline V gene, CDR1 is MGHRA and CDR2 is YSYEKL. The V end was cut by 2 bases, the J end by 5 bases, with 24 bases between. This CDR3 contains 18 residues.

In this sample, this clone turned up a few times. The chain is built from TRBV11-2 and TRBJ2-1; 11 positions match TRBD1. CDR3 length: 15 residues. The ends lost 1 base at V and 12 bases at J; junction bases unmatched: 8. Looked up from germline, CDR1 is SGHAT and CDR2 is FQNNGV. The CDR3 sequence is CASSLGTGGALWQFF. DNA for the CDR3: TGTGCCAGCAGCTTAGGGACAGGGGGCGCCCTCTGGCAGTTCTTC.

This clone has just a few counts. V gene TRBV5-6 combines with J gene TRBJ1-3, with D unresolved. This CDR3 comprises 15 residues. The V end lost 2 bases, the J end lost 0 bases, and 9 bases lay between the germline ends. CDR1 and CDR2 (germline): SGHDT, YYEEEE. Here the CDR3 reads CASSLEDDSGNTIYF. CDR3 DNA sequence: TGTGCCAGCAGCTTAGAGGATGACTCTGGAAACACCATATATTTT.

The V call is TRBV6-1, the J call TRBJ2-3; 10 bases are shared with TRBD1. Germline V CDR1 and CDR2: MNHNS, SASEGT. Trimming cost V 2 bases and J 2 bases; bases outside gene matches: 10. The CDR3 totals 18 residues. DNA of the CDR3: TGTGCCAGCAGTGAACCCCTCCGACAGGGGGCAGCCACAGATACGCAGTATTTT. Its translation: CASSEPLRQGAATDTQYF.

Written as DNA, the CDR3 is TGTGCCAGCAGCTCCGCTAGCGGGGCGCCGCAGTATTTT. Amino acids: CASSSASGAPQYF. The V and J genes are TRBV11-2 and TRBJ2-3; 9 bases are shared with TRBD2. The CDR3 has 13 residues. With V trimmed by 4 bases and J by 10 bases, 6 bases remained unmatched. Germline V gives CDR1 SGHAT, CDR2 FQNNGV.

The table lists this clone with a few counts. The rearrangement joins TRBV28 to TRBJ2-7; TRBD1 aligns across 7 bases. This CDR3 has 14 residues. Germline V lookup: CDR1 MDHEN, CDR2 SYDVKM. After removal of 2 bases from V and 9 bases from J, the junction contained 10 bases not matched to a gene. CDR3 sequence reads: CASSLTGTVQWQYF. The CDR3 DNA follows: TGTGCCAGCAGTTTAACCGGGACAGTCCAGTGGCAGTACTTC.

In DNA form, the CDR3 reads TGTGCCAGCAGCGCATCGGAGGCCTACGAGCAGTACTTC. This sequence encodes CASSASEAYEQYF. The genes are TRBV7-8 and TRBJ2-7; a weak D match, TRBD2 (5 bases). The V gene's germline CDR1 is SGHVS and CDR2 FQNEAQ. V gave up 5 bases and J gave up 2 bases, with 10 bases separating them. The CDR3 consists of 13 residues.

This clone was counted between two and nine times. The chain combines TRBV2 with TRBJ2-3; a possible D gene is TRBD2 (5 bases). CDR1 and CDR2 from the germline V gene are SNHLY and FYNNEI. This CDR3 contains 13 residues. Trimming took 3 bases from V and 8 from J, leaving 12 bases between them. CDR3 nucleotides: TGTGCCAGCAGTGAGGAGGACTTTGGTACGCAGTATTTT. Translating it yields CASSEEDFGTQYF. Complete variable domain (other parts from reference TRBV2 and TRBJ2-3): EPEVTQTPSHQVTQMGQEVILRCVPISNHLYFYWYRQILGQKVEFLVSFYNNEISEKSEIFDDQFSVERPDGSNFTLKIRSTKLEDSAMYFCASSEEDFGTQYFGPGTRLTVL.

In DNA, the CDR3 is TGTGCCTGGAGTGTACAGGCGGACGGCGAGCAGTACTTC. As protein: CAWSVQADGEQYF. The chain links TRBV30 to TRBJ2-7; D might be TRBD1 (5 bases). Trimming stripped 0 bases from V and 6 bases from J, with 12 bases between. Germline CDR1 and CDR2: GTSNPN and SVGIG (reference sequence). The CDR3 spans 13 residues.

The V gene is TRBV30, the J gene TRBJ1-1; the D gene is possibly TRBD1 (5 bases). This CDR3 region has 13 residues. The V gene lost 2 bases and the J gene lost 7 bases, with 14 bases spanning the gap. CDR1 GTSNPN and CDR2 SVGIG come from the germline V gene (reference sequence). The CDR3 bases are TGTGCCTGGAGTCCCAGGGACGGGGGTGAAGCTTTCTTT. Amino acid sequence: CAWSPRDGGEAFF.

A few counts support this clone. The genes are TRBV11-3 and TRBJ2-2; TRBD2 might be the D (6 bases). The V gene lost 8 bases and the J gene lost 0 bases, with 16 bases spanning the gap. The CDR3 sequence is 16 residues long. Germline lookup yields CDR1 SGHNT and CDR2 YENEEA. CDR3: CASGGTSPPNTGELFF. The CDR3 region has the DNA TGTGCCAGCGGCGGGACCTCCCCCCCGAACACCGGGGAGCTGTTTTTT.

The CDR3 sequence: CASSRPTSGKGEQYF. CDR3 DNA: TGTGCCAGTAGTCGTCCGACTAGCGGGAAAGGGGAGCAGTACTTC. The chain carries TRBV19 and TRBJ2-7, with 11 nucleotides matching TRBD2. The CDR3 extends over 15 amino acids. The V gene end was trimmed by 5 bases and the J gene end by 7 bases; junction bases not matched to a gene: 10. CDR1 and CDR2 (germline): LNHDA, SQIVND (reference sequence).

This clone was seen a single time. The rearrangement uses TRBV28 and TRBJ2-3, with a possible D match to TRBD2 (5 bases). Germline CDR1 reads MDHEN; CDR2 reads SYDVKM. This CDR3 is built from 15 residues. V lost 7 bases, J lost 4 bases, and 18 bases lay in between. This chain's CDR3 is CASKLDYLGPDTQYF. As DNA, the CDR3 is TGTGCCAGCAAGCTCGACTACCTCGGGCCAGATACGCAGTATTTT. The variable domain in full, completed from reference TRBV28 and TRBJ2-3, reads DVKVTQSSRYLVKRTGEKVFLECVQDMDHENMFWYRQDPGLGLRLIYFSYDVKMKEKGDIPEGYSVSREKKERFSLILESASTNQTSMYLCASKLDYLGPDTQYFGPGTRLTVL.

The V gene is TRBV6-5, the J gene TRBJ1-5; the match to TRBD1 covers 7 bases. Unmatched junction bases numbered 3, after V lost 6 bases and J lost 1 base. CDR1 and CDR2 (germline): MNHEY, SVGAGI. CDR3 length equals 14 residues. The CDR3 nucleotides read TGTGCCAGCAGATCGACAGGGAGCAATCAGCCCCAGCATTTT. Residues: CASRSTGSNQPQHF.

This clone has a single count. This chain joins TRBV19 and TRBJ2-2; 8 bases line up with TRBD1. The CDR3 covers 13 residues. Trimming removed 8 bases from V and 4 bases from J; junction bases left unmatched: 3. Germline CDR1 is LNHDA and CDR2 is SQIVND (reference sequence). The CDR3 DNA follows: TGTGCCAGTGTCAGGGGGCCCACCGGGGAGCTGTTTTTT. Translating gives CASVRGPTGELFF.

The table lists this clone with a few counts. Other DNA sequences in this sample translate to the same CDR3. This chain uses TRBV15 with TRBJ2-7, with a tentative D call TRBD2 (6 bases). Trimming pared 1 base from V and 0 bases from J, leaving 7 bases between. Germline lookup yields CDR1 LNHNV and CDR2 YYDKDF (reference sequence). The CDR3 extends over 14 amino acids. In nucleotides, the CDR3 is TGTGCCACCAGCAGAGGGGGGGTCTCCTACGAGCAGTACTTC. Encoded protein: CATSRGGVSYEQYF.

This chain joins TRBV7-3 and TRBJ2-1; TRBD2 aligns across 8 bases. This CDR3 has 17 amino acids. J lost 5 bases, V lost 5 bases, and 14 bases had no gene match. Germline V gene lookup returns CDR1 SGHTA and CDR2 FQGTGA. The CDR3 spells CASSPNSASGRNNEQFF. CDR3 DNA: TGTGCCAGCAGCCCTAATTCCGCTAGCGGGCGGAACAATGAGCAGTTCTTC.

In DNA form, the CDR3 reads TGCGCCAGCAGCCAACACAGGCAGTCGGCGCAGTATTTT. This gives the protein CASSQHRQSAQYF. The genes are TRBV4-3 and TRBJ2-3, with TRBD1 as a possible D gene (5 bases). Germline V lookup: CDR1 LGHNA, CDR2 YSLEER. There are 13 residues in the CDR3. The ends were cut back, 2 bases at V and 10 bases at J, with 13 bases in the middle.

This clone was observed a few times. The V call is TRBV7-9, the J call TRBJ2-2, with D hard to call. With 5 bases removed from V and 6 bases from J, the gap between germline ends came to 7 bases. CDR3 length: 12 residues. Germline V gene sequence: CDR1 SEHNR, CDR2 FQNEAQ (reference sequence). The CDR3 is CASSEAPGELFF. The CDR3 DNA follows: TGTGCCAGCAGCGAGGCCCCCGGGGAGCTGTTTTTT.

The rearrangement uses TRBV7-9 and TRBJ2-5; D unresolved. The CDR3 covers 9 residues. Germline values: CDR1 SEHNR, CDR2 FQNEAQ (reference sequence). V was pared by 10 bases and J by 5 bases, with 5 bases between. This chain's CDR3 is CATGETQYF. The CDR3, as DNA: TGTGCCACCGGGGAGACCCAGTACTTC.

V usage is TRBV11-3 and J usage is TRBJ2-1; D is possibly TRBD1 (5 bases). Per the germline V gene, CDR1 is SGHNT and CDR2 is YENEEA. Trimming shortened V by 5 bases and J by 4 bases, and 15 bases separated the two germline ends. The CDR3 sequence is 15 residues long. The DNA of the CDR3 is TGTGCCAGCAGCAAGGACACTTCGCGGTACAATGAGCAGTTCTTC. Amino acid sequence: CASSKDTSRYNEQFF.

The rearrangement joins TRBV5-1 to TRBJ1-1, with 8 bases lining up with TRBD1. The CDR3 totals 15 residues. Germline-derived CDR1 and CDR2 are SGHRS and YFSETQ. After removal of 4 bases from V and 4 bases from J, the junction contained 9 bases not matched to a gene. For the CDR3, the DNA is TGCGCCAGCAGCGCGCGACAGGGGCGCGGCACTGAAGCTTTCTTT. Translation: CASSARQGRGTEAFF.